The T cell receptor beta chain under discussion was sequenced for a study of radiotherapy plus CTLA-4 blockade in lung cancer. General study points: Peripheral blood showed expansion of tumor-derived TCR clones after radiotherapy and ipilimumab. Dynamics of early blood T cell clones, together with interferon-beta, were reportedly the best predictors of response.

This clone appeared once. What it binds is not known. People whose metastatic non-small-cell lung cancer was chemo-refractory got focal radiation along with CTLA-4 blockade by ipilimumab. TCRdb's copy holds only in-frame clones and misses some; the assay was immunoSEQ multiplex PCR. The profile covers 20,000 to 30,000 clones, with about 77% appearing a single time and roughly a quarter taken by the ten largest. The source is a human donor with non-small cell lung cancer that progressed on radiotherapy plus ipilimumab. This material consisted of peripheral blood, taken from a patient treated with radiotherapy plus ipilimumab.

The CDR3 DNA reads TGTGCCAGTAGTACCGGAGCGACCGCCTACGAGCAGTACTTC. It translates to CASSTGATAYEQYF. The chain joins TRBV19 to TRBJ2-7; D is unclear. Germline values: CDR1 LNHDA, CDR2 SQIVND (reference sequence). CDR3 length: 14 residues. V lost 4 bases to trimming and J lost 2 bases, with 12 bases between them.